This entry concerns a single T cell receptor gamma chain. Its specific antigen is unknown. Base qualities were left out, and no much larger clone turns up one base away. RNA was isolated using the RNeasy mini kit, and reverse transcription was performed with Superscript III. CDR3 amplicons were generated by multiplex PCR with pooled V-gene forward primers and a constant-region reverse primer carrying Illumina adaptor overhangs. After gel purification, the amplicons were indexed with Nextera index primers during eight to nine additional PCR cycles and then purified using AMPure XP beads. Sequencing of the libraries was done on an Illumina MiSeq using paired-end 250 bp reads, dual indexing and an approximately 20% PhiX spike-in. In the authors' own workflow: FastQC was used to quality check the reads, while ea-utils fastq-join merged the TRG read pairs. IMGT/HighV-QUEST was used to annotate the sequences, only productive sequences with an unambiguous V-gene assignment were kept, and clonotypes were defined as sequences sharing an identical CDR3 sequence. Downstream analysis used VDJtools 1.1.1, tcR 2.2.3, Treemap and vegan Shannon diversity in R 3.4.4. TCRdb reran clone calling on the public reads with CATT; rows sharing one DNA sequence were then combined. Here the V and J calls rest on TCRdb's processing, not on the authors' analysis. For this sample there are about 27,000 gamma-chain clones; around 18% appear just once. The ten top clones hold roughly 2% of the sample.

The source of the sample is a study of Vδ1+ human thymocytes (dated by TCRdb to the late 2010s). Some background on the complete study: As a data resource, the study described the mRNA-level TRG and TRD CDR3 repertoires found in highly purified Vdelta1+ thymocytes taken from young children. The multiplex-based CDR3 amplicon strategy had previously been validated against 5'RACE-based CDR3 amplicon generation methods.

Broader findings and caveats from the paper: Many TRG clonotypes were shared between donors (up to about 6.9x10^3), whereas TRD repertoires were essentially private (max 116 shared). Because no clustering by age or sex was observed, donors were not stratified by these variables in the analyses. Despite high sort purity, about 22% of thymic TRD sequences were Vdelta2 (and few Vdelta3), unlike peripheral blood Vdelta1+ controls. Unlike the oligoclonal repertoires in peripheral blood, the thymic TRG and TRD repertoires appeared highly polyclonal, with Gaussian CDR3 length distributions. Because unexpected Vdelta2 sequences could lead to misinterpretation of bulk repertoire data, the authors recommended using highly purified populations and validating at the single-cell level.

V is pruned by 0 bases and J by 8 bases, leaving 10 bases of the junction without a gene match. CDR1 GITISATS and CDR2 ISYDGTV are derived from the germline V gene (reference sequence). The CDR3 numbers 14 residues from cysteine through phenylalanine. Only the CDR3 region is kept as DNA, spanning 42 bases read in frame from base 1. Thymic samples were depleted of alphabeta T cells, then CD3+ TCRVdelta1+ TCRVdelta2- thymocytes were FACS-sorted. Sorted Vdelta1+ thymocyte purity ranged from 98% to 99.6%. Thymic specimens were obtained from about 8 paediatric patients, aged from 5 days to 15 months, who were undergoing corrective cardiac surgery. Thymic tissue was dispersed, and mononuclear cells were isolated on a Histopaque-1077 density gradient. The staining antibodies were anti-TCRVdelta1 clone TS8.2, anti-TCRVdelta2 clone B6, anti-CD3 clone HIT3a and anti-TCRalphabeta clone IP26.

The receptor was isolated from a boy under two years old who had congenital heart surgery. This sequence uses TRGV9 and TRGJ1 or TRGJ2. What was sequenced was Vdelta1+ gamma-delta thymocytes from the thymus. The intended sense of this specimen's cell subset or site label: FACS-sorted CD3+ TCRalphabeta- TCRVdelta1+ TCRVdelta2- thymocytes. This receptor carries the CDR3 CALWEVGTSDKKLF. The DNA sequence reads TGTGCCTTGTGGGAGGTGGGCACGTCTGATAAGAAACTCTTT.